These T cell receptor beta chains were read from a single sample in a study of cytomegalovirus exposure and HLA in healthy donors. The method was immunoSEQ multiplex PCR; TCRdb's version includes in-frame clones alone and lacks a portion of them. The sample records about 89,000 clones, 85% being singletons. Sequencing used PBMCs. These TCRs come from a man aged 40-55 years in good health and CMV-seropositive. Each CDR3 is given with its conserved first and last residue. Fields, in order: clone size, J gene, V gene, CDR3 protein. Clone size, where shown, is once, few, many, or a class for clones that have expanded.

clone_size: -; j_call: TRBJ1-1; v_call: TRBV5-8; cdr3_aa: CASSGSHRGWGAFF
clone_size: -; j_call: TRBJ2-3; v_call: TRBV20-1; cdr3_aa: CSARNTDTQYF
clone_size: -; j_call: TRBJ1-5; v_call: TRBV2; cdr3_aa: CASGGQGTRNRPQHF
clone_size: -; j_call: TRBJ1-6; v_call: TRBV28; cdr3_aa: CASSLRDRGNSPLHF
clone_size: -; j_call: TRBJ1-1; v_call: TRBV2; cdr3_aa: CASSETTSKAFF
clone_size: -; j_call: TRBJ2-3; v_call: TRBV14; cdr3_aa: CASSQSRAGGPTDTQYF
clone_size: -; j_call: TRBJ1-2; v_call: TRBV2; cdr3_aa: CASSDGTGGFYGYTF
clone_size: -; j_call: TRBJ1-2; v_call: TRBV6-1; cdr3_aa: CASRQGAPDYGYTF
clone_size: -; j_call: TRBJ2-2; v_call: TRBV11-2; cdr3_aa: CASSRTGTTGELFF
clone_size: few; j_call: TRBJ2-1; v_call: TRBV19; cdr3_aa: CASTTVGSGGNEQFF
clone_size: -; j_call: TRBJ2-7; v_call: TRBV10-3; cdr3_aa: CATDGPGIGSEQYF
clone_size: -; j_call: TRBJ1-1; v_call: TRBV18; cdr3_aa: CASSLRPDRLNTEAFF
clone_size: -; j_call: TRBJ2-2; v_call: TRBV6-1; cdr3_aa: CASNPLGTGELFF
clone_size: -; j_call: TRBJ1-6; v_call: TRBV19; cdr3_aa: CASRDGTGNNSPLHF
clone_size: -; j_call: TRBJ2-7; v_call: TRBV6-1; cdr3_aa: CAVLEAGEFGEQYF